This T cell receptor beta chain was obtained from a study of glioma-infiltrating T cells after dendritic cell vaccination. Overall study: Dendritic cell vaccine was injected intradermally three times, biweekly.

TCRB CDR3 was amplified from 2 ug genomic DNA or less. Method: immunoSEQ multiplex PCR; TCRdb's copy keeps in-frame clones and lacks some. The repertoire includes some 100,000 clones, about four fifths of them detected once, and less than 7% sits in the top ten. This clone was detected a few times. Its antigen is unknown. Study outcomes and limitations: Longer survival after dendritic cell vaccination followed higher pretreatment TIL content. Higher TCR clonality did not directly relate to longer survival.

The clonotype was recovered from a human donor with glioblastoma. The sequenced sample was blood, obtained before dendritic cell vaccination.

The CDR3 spells CASSLAAFYGYTF. The CDR3 DNA reads as TGCGCCAGCAGCTTAGCGGCCTTCTATGGCTACACCTTC. J is TRBJ1-2 and V is TRBV5-1; no clear D. There are 13 residues in the CDR3. CDR1 is SGHRS, CDR2 YFSETQ, per germline. Trimming removed 2 bases from V and 4 bases from J, with 9 bases in between.